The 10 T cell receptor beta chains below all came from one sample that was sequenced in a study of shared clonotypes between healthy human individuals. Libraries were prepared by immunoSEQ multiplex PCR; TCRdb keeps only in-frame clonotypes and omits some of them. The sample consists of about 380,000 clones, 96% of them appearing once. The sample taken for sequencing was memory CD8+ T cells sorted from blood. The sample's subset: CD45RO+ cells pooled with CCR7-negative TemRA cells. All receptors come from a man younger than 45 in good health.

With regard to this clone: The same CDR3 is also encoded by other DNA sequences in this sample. The CDR3 here is CASSLAGGNEQFF. The DNA for the CDR3 is TGTGCCAGCAGCTTGGCAGGGGGCAATGAGCAGTTCTTC. The rearrangement uses TRBV5-4 and TRBJ2-1, with 7 bases identical to TRBD1. CDR3 length: 13 residues. The junction had 0 bases not matched to a gene; V was cut back by 0 bases and J by 6 bases. Germline V gene sequence: CDR1 SGHNT, CDR2 YYREEE (reference sequence).

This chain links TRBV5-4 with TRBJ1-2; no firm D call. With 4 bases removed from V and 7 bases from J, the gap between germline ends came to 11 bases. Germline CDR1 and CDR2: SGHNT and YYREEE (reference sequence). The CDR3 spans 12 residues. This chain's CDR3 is CASSPGILGYTF. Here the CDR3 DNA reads TGTGCCAGCAGCCCTGGGATACTTGGCTACACCTTC.

CDR3: CASRIQGPTGELFF. The CDR3 DNA reads as TGTGCCAGCAGAATCCAGGGTCCCACCGGGGAGCTGTTTTTT. The J gene is TRBJ2-2, the V gene TRBV6-1, with TRBD1 as a possible D gene (5 bases). The CDR3 loop spans 14 amino acids. Germline lookup yields CDR1 MNHNS and CDR2 SASEGT. Trimming took 6 bases from V and 4 from J, leaving 12 bases between them.

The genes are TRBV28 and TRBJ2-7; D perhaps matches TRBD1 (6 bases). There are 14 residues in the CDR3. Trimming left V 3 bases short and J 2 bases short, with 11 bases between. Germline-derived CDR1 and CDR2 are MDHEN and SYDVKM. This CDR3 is CASSLGAGTYEQYF. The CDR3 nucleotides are TGTGCCAGCAGTTTGGGGGCAGGGACCTACGAGCAGTACTTC. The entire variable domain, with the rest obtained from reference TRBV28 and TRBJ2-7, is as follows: DVKVTQSSRYLVKRTGEKVFLECVQDMDHENMFWYRQDPGLGLRLIYFSYDVKMKEKGDIPEGYSVSREKKERFSLILESASTNQTSMYLCASSLGAGTYEQYFGPGTRLTVT.

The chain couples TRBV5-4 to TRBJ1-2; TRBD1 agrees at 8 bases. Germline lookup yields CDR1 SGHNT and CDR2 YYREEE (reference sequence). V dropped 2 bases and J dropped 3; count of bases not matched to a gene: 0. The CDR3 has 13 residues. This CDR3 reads CASSLQGDYGYTF. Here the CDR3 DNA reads TGTGCCAGCAGCTTACAGGGGGACTATGGCTACACCTTC.

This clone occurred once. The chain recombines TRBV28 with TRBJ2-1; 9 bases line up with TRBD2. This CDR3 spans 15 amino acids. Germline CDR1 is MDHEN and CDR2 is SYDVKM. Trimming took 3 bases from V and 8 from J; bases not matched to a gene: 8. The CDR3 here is CASSFYSGSSDEQFF. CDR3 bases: TGTGCCAGCAGTTTCTATAGCGGGAGTAGCGATGAGCAGTTCTTC.

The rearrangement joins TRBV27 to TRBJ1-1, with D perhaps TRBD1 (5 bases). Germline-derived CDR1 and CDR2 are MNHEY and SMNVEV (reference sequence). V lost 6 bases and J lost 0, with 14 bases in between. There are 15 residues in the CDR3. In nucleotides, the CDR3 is TGTGCCAGCAGCTTGACAGTTCTGGTGAACACTGAAGCTTTCTTT. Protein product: CASSLTVLVNTEAFF.

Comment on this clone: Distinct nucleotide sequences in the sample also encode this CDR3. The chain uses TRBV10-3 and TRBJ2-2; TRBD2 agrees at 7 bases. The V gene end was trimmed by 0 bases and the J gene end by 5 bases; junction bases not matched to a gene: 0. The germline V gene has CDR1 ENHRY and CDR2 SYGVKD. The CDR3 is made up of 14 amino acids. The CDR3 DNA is TGTGCCATCAGTGAGTCGGGGGGGACCGGGGAGCTGTTTTTT. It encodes CAISESGGTGELFF.

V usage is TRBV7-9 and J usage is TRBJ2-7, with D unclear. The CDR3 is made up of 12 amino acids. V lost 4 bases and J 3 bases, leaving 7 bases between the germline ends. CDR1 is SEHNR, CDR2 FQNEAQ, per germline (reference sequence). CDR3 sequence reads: CASSSINYEQYF. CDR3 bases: TGTGCCAGCAGCTCCATAAACTACGAGCAGTACTTC.

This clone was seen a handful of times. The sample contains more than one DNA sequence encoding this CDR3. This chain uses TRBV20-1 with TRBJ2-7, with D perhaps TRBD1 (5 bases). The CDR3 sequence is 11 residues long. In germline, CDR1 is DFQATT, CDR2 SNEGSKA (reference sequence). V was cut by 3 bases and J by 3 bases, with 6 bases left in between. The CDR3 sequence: CSARDNYEQYF. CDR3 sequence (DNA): TGCAGTGCTAGGGACAACTACGAGCAGTACTTC.